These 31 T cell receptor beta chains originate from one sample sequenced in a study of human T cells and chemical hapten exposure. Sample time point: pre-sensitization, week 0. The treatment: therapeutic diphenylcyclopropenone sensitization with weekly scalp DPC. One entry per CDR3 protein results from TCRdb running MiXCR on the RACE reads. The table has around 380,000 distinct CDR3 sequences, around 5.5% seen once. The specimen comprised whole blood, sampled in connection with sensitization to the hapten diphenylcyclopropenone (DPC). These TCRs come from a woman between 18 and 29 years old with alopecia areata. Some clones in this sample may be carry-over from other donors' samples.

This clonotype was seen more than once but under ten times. CDR3 amino acids: CASSYPSGGSTEAFF. For the CDR3, the DNA is TGTGCCAGCAGTTACCCGTCAGGTGGAAGCACTGAAGCTTTCTTT. V and J are TRBV6-2 or TRBV6-3 and TRBJ1-1; no clear D gene. Trimming took off 2 bases at V and 4 bases at J, with 14 bases between the two ends. CDR3 length: 15 amino acids. Germline V gene sequence: CDR1 MNHEY, CDR2 SVGEGT.

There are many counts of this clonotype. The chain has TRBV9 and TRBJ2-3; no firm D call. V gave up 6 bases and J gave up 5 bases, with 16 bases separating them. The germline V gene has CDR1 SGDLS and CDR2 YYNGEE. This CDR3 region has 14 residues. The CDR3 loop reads CASNGMGLEDTQYF. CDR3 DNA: TGTGCCAGCAATGGGATGGGGTTAGAAGATACGCAGTATTTT.

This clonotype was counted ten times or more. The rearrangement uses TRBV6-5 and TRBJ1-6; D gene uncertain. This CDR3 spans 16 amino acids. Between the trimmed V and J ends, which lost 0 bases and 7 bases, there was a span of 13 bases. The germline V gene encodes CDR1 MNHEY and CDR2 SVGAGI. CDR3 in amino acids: CASSYSFVRENSPLHF. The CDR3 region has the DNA TGTGCCAGCAGTTACTCGTTCGTCCGTGAGAATTCACCCCTCCACTTT.

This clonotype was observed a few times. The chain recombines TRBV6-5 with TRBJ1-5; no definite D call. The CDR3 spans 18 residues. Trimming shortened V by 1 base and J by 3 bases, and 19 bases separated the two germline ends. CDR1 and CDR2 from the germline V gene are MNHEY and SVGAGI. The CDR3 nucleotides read TGTGCCAGCAGTTACTGGGAAGGAGGGATAGCAAACAATCAGCCCCAGCATTTT. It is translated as CASSYWEGGIANNQPQHF.

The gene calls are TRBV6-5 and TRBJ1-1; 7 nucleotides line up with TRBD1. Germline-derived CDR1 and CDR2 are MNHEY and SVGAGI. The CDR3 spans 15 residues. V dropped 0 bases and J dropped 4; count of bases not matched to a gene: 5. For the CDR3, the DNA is TGTGCCAGCAGTTACTCATACAGGGGATTCACTGAAGCTTTCTTT. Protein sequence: CASSYSYRGFTEAFF.

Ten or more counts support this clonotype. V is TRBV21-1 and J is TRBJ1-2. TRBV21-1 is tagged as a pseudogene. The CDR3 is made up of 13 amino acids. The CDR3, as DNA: TGTGCCAGCATTAAGGAGACTGCCTATGGCTACACCTTC. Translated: CASIKETAYGYTF.

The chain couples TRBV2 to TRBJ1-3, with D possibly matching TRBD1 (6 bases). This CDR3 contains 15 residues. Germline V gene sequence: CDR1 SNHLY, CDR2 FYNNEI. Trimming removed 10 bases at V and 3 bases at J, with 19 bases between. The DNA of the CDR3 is TGTGCCATTCCGCTGCTGGGACAACTTGGAAACACCATATATTTT. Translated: CAIPLLGQLGNTIYF.

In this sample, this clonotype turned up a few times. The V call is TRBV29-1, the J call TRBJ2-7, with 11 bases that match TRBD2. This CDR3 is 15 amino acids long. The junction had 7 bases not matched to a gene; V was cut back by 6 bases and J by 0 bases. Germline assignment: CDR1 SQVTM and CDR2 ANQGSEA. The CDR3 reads CSVDGTSGRSYEQYF. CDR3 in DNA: TGCAGCGTCGATGGGACTAGCGGACGCTCCTACGAGCAGTACTTC.

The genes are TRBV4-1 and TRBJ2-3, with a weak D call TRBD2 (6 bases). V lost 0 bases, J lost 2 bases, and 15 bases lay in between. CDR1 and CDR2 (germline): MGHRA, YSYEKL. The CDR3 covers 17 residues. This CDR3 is CASSQDRAGYVTDTQYF. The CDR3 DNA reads TGCGCCAGCAGCCAAGATAGGGCGGGGTACGTCACAGATACGCAGTATTTT.

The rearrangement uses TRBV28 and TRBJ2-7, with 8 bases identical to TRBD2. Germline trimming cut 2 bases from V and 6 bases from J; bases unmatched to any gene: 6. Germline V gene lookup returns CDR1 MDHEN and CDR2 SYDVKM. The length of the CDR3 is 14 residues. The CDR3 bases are TGTGCCAGCAGTTTACTAGCGGGTGCACGCGAGCAGTACTTC. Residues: CASSLLAGAREQYF.

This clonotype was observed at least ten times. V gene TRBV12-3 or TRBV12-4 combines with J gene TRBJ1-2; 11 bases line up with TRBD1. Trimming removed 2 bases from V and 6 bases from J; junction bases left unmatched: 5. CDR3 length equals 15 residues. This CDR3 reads CASSLIGTGGNGYTF. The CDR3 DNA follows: TGTGCCAGCAGTTTAATCGGGACAGGGGGAAATGGCTACACCTTC.

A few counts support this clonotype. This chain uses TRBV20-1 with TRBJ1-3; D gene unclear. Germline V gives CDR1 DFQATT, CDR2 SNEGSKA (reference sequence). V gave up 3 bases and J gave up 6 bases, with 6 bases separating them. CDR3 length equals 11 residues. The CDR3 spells CSASRQNTIYF. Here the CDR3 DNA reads TGCAGTGCTAGTCGTCAAAACACCATATATTTT.

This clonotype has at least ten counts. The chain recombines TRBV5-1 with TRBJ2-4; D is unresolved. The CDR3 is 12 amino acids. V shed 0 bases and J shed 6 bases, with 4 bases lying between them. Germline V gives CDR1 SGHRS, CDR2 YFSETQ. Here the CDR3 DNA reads TGCGCCAGCAGCTTGGACACAAACATTCAGTACTTC. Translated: CASSLDTNIQYF.

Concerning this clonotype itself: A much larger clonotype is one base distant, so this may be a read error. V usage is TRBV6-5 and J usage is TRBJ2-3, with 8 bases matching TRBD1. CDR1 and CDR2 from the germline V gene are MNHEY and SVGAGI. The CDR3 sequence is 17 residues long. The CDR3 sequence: CASGYSARGHGTDTQYF. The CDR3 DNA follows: TGTGCCAGCGGTTACTCGGCCAGGGGGCACGGCACAGATACGCAGTATTTT.

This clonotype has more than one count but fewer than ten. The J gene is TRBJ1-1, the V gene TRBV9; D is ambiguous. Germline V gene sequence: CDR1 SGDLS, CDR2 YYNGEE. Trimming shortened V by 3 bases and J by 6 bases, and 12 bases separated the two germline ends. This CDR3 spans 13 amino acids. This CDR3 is CASSASLEPEAFF. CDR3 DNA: TGTGCCAGCAGCGCCTCCTTAGAACCTGAAGCTTTCTTT.

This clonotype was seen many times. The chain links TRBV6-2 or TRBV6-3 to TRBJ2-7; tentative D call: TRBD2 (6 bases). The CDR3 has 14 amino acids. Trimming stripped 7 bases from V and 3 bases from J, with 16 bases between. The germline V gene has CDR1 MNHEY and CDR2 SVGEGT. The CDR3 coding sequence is TGTGCCAGCACGGTGGCGGGGCGAATCTACGAGCAGTACTTC. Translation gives CASTVAGRIYEQYF.

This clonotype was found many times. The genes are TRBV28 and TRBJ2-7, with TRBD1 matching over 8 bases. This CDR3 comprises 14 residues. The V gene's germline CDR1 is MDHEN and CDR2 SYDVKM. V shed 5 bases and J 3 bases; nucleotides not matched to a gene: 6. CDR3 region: CASSPGTGYYEQYF. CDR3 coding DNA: TGTGCCAGCAGTCCCGGGACAGGATACTACGAGCAGTACTTC. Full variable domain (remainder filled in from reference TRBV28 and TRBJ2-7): DVKVTQSSRYLVKRTGEKVFLECVQDMDHENMFWYRQDPGLGLRLIYFSYDVKMKEKGDIPEGYSVSREKKERFSLILESASTNQTSMYLCASSPGTGYYEQYFGPGTRLTVT.

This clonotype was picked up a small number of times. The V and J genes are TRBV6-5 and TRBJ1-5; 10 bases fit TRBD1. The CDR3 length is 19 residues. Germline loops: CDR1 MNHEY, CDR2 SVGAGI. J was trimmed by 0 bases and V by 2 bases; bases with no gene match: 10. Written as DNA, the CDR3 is TGTGCCAGCAGTTACGGACAGGGGGATCCCGCTTATAGCAATCAGCCCCAGCATTTT. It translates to CASSYGQGDPAYSNQPQHF.

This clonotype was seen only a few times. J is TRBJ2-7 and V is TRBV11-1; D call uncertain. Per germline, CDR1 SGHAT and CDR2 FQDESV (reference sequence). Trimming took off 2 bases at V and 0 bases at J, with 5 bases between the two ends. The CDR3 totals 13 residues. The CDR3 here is CASSLHGSYEQYF. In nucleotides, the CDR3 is TGTGCCAGCAGCTTACACGGCTCCTACGAGCAGTACTTC.

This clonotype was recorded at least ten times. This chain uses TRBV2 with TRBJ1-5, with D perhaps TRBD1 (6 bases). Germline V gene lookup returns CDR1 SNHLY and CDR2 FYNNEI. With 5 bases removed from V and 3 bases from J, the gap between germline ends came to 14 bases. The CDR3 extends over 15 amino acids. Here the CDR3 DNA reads TGTGCCAGCAGTCTATCGGACAGTCTCAATCAGCCCCAGCATTTT. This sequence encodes CASSLSDSLNQPQHF.

The CDR3 bases are TGCGCCAGCAGCCAAACAGGGTTGACTAATGAAAAACTGTTTTTT. This codes for CASSQTGLTNEKLFF. This chain connects TRBV4-1 to TRBJ1-4, with D perhaps TRBD1 (6 bases). CDR1 is MGHRA and CDR2 is YSYEKL in the germline V gene. V shed 2 bases and J shed 2 bases, with 9 bases lying between them. CDR3 size: 15 residues.

This CDR3 reads CASSLGDRGTDF. The CDR3 coding sequence is TGTGCCAGCAGCTTGGGGGACAGGGGAACGGACTTC. The chain couples TRBV12-1 to TRBJ2-7; the tabulated D call, TRBD1, remains unverified against the DNA. TRBV12-1 is given as a pseudogene. CDR3 length: 12 residues.

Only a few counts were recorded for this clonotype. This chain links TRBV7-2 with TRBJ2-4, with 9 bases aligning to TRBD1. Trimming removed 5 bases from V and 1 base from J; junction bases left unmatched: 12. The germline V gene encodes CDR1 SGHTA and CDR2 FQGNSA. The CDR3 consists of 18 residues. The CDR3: CASSQLDRGSRAKNIQYF. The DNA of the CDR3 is TGTGCCAGCAGCCAGCTAGACAGGGGGTCCCGGGCCAAAAACATTCAGTACTTC.

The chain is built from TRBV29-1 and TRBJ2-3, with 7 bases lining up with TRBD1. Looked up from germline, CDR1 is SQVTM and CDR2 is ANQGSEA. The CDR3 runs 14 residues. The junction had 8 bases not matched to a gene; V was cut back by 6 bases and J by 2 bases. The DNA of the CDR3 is TGCAGCGTCGGAAAGGGACAGAACACAGATACGCAGTATTTT. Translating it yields CSVGKGQNTDTQYF.

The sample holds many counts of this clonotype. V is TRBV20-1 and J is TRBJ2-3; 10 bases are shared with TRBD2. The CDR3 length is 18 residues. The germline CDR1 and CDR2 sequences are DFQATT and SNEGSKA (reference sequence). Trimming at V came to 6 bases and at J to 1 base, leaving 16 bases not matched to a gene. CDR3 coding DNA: TGCAGTGCGCTACTAGCGGGACCACTCCGCTTGCGCACAGATACGCAGTATTTT. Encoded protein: CSALLAGPLRLRTDTQYF.

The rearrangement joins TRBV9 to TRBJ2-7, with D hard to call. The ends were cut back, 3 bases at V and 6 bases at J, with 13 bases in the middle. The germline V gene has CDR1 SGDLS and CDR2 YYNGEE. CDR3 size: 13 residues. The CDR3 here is CASSDRPDGEQYF. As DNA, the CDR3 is TGTGCCAGCAGCGATAGGCCAGACGGCGAGCAGTACTTC. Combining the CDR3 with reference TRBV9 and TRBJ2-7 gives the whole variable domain DSGVTQTPKHLITATGQRVTLRCSPRSGDLSVYWYQQSLDQGLQFLIQYYNGEERAKGNILERFSAQQFPDLHSELNLSSLELGDSALYFCASSDRPDGEQYFGPGTRLTVT.

CDR3 DNA sequence: TGTGCCAGCAGCTTCGAGACAGGGGGAGTATCGGATACGCAGTATTTT. This encodes CASSFETGGVSDTQYF. The gene calls are TRBV7-9 and TRBJ2-3, with TRBD1 matching 9 bases. V lost 3 bases to trimming and J lost 6 bases; unmatched junction nucleotides: 10. CDR3 length: 16 amino acids. Germline-derived CDR1 and CDR2 are SEHNR and FQNEAQ (reference sequence).

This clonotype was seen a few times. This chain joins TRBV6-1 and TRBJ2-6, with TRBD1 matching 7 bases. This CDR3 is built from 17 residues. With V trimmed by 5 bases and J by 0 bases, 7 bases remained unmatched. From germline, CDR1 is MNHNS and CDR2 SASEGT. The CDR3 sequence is CASSSQGQNSGANVLTF. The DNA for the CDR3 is TGTGCCAGCAGTTCACAGGGGCAAAACTCTGGGGCCAACGTCCTGACTTTC.

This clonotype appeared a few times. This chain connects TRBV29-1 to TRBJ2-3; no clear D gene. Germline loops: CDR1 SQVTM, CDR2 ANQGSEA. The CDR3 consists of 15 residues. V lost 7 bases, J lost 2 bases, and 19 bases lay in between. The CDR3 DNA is TGCAGCGCCTCAGGAGTCTCCCTTTACACAGATACGCAGTATTTT. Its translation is CSASGVSLYTDTQYF.

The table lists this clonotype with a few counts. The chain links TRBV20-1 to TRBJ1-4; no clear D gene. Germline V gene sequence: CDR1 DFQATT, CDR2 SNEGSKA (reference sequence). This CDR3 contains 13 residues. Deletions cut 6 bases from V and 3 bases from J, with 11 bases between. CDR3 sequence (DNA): TGCAGTGCCACCCCGGAGGCTAATGAAAAACTGTTTTTT. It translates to CSATPEANEKLFF.

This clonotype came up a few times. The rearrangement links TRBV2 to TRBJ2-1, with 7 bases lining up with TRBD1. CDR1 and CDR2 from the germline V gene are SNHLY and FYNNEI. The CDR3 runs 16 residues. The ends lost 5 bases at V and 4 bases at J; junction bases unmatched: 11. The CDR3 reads CASSQSTGTLYNEQFF. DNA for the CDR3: TGTGCCAGCAGTCAATCGACAGGGACCTTATACAATGAGCAGTTCTTC.